A selection of T cell receptor beta chains follows, all from one sample in a study of OX40 agonist ivuxolimab in advanced cancers. Produced via immunoSEQ multiplex PCR; TCRdb's table is partial and in-frame only. The sample includes 70,000 to 85,000 clones, roughly nine tenths of them seen just once. This sample comprised CD4+ or CD8+ T cells sorted from blood, obtained in a trial of the OX40 agonist ivuxolimab. The source of these receptors is an adult with an advanced solid tumor such as melanoma, head and neck, liver or kidney cancer. Each CDR3 is given with its conserved first and last residue. The D gene is left open where the match is weak. Only part of the rows carry a size: once, few, many, or a class if the clone is expanded.

J gene,V gene,clone size,D gene,CDR3 protein,CDR3 DNA
TRBJ2-5,TRBV5-8,.,TRBD2,CASSDTSVSETQYF,TGTGCCAGCAGCGATACTAGCGTCTCAGAGACCCAGTACTTC
TRBJ2-6,TRBV4-3,.,.,CASSQVMAGSSGANVLTF,TGCGCCAGCAGCCAAGTTATGGCAGGGAGCTCTGGGGCCAACGTCCTGACTTTC
TRBJ1-1,TRBV2,few,.,CASSPEAFF,TGTGCCAGCAGCCCTGAAGCTTTCTTT
TRBJ2-3,TRBV12-5,.,.,CASGAFGTINTQYF,TGTGCTAGTGGGGCGTTCGGGACAATTAATACGCAGTATTTT
TRBJ1-5,TRBV28,.,.,CASSLLENNQPQHF,TGTGCCAGCAGTTTACTCGAAAACAATCAGCCCCAGCATTTT
TRBJ1-2,TRBV5-1,.,TRBD1,CASSLMTGGSYGYTF,TGCGCCAGCAGCTTGATGACAGGGGGCTCTTATGGCTACACCTTC
TRBJ1-1,TRBV10-3,.,TRBD1,CAIMPRGGIVDTEAFF,TGTGCCATCATGCCCAGGGGGGGCATAGTGGACACTGAAGCTTTCTTT
TRBJ2-1,TRBV2,.,.,CASSANRALYNEQFF,TGTGCCAGCAGTGCCAATAGGGCCCTCTACAATGAGCAGTTCTTC
TRBJ2-3,TRBV11-3,.,.,CASSLSQTSDTQYF,TGTGCCAGCAGCTTAAGCCAGACTTCCGATACGCAGTATTTT
TRBJ1-1,TRBV18,.,TRBD1,CASSPSRDRGPNTEAFF,TGTGCCAGCTCACCGTCCCGGGACAGGGGGCCGAACACTGAAGCTTTCTTT
TRBJ1-5,TRBV6-1,many,.,CASSPDRNQPQHF,TGTGCCAGCAGCCCCGACAGGAATCAGCCCCAGCATTTT
TRBJ1-3,TRBV28,.,.,CASRKRTSSGNTIYF,TGTGCCAGCAGAAAAAGGACAAGCTCTGGAAACACCATATATTTT
TRBJ2-5,TRBV5-4,.,TRBD2,CASYAWAGGWETQYF,TGTGCCAGCTACGCCTGGGCGGGAGGCTGGGAGACCCAGTACTTC
TRBJ1-5,TRBV18,.,.,CASSPTTGEPQHF,TGTGCCAGCTCACCAACTACGGGGGAGCCCCAGCATTTT
TRBJ1-2,TRBV29-1,.,.,CSVAGRLPNYGYTF,TGCAGCGTTGCGGGTCGGCTACCTAACTATGGCTACACCTTC
TRBJ2-2,TRBV5-1,.,.,CASSLVGRNTGELFF,TGCGCCAGCAGCTTAGTGGGCCGGAACACCGGGGAGCTGTTTTTT
TRBJ2-7,TRBV15,.,TRBD1,CATSQRTGDQYF,TGTGCCACCAGCCAACGGACAGGCGACCAGTACTTC
TRBJ1-4,TRBV28,.,.,CASRVGWGQEKLFF,TGTGCCAGCAGGGTTGGGTGGGGCCAGGAAAAACTGTTTTTT
TRBJ2-2,TRBV6-5,.,TRBD2,CASSYSAGGNTGELFF,TGTGCCAGCAGTTACTCTGCGGGGGGGAACACCGGGGAGCTGTTTTTT
TRBJ2-1,TRBV5-1,.,TRBD1,CASSWGQGNYNEQFF,TGCGCCAGCAGCTGGGGACAGGGAAACTACAATGAGCAGTTCTTC
TRBJ2-3,TRBV5-1,.,.,CASSLGSDTQYF,TGCGCCAGCAGCTTGGGGTCAGATACGCAGTATTTT
TRBJ1-5,TRBV6-1,.,.,CASSDEQPQHF,TGTGCCAGCAGTGATGAGCAGCCCCAGCATTTT
TRBJ2-1,TRBV4-3,.,TRBD2,CASSFQRERNEQFF,TGCGCCAGCAGCTTTCAGCGGGAGCGGAATGAGCAGTTCTTC
TRBJ1-2,TRBV4-1,.,.,CASSPGLNYGYTF,TGCGCCAGCAGCCCGGGTCTGAACTATGGCTACACCTTC
TRBJ1-6,TRBV2,.,.,CASSWRGNYNSPLHF,TGTGCCAGCAGTTGGCGGGGCAATTATAATTCACCCCTCCACTTT
TRBJ2-1,TRBV5-6,.,.,CASSRQVEQFF,TGTGCCAGCAGCAGGCAAGTCGAGCAGTTCTTC
TRBJ2-5,TRBV2,.,.,CASRQNQETQYF,TGTGCCAGCAGACAGAACCAAGAGACCCAGTACTTC
TRBJ2-3,TRBV11-1,.,TRBD2,CASSHLTSGKATDTQYF,TGTGCCAGCAGCCATTTAACTAGCGGAAAAGCCACAGATACGCAGTATTTT
TRBJ1-1,TRBV11-3,.,TRBD1,CASSGRGRVEAFF,TGTGCCAGCAGCGGCAGGGGGCGTGTTGAAGCTTTCTTT
TRBJ2-7,TRBV7-2,.,TRBD2,CASSLGLAGFASSYEQYF,TGTGCCAGCAGCTTAGGGCTAGCGGGGTTTGCGAGCTCCTACGAGCAGTACTTC
TRBJ2-1,TRBV18,.,TRBD2,CASSPDLAGLIEQFF,TGTGCCAGCTCACCTGATCTAGCGGGATTAATTGAGCAGTTCTTC
TRBJ2-3,TRBV5-5,.,TRBD1,CASSLNRGSTDTQYF,TGTGCCAGCAGCTTGAACAGGGGGAGCACAGATACGCAGTATTTT
TRBJ2-3,TRBV27,.,TRBD1,CASDRDTDTQYF,TGTGCCAGTGACAGGGACACAGATACGCAGTATTTT
TRBJ2-3,TRBV19,.,.,CASGTPFTDTQYF,TGTGCCAGTGGGACCCCCTTCACAGATACGCAGTATTTT
TRBJ2-7,TRBV7-2,.,.,CASSLGIHTEQYF,TGTGCCAGCAGCTTAGGCATTCACACCGAGCAGTACTTC
TRBJ1-4,TRBV10-1,.,TRBD1,CASSEGTGNEKLFF,TGCGCCAGCAGTGAGGGGACAGGGAACGAAAAACTGTTTTTT
TRBJ1-4,TRBV11-3,.,.,CASSPPRESEEKLFF,TGTGCCAGCAGCCCCCCCCGGGAGAGTGAGGAAAAACTGTTTTTT
TRBJ2-3,TRBV5-1,.,TRBD2,CASSLGVVLADTQYF,TGCGCCAGCAGCTTGGGGGTAGTACTAGCGGATACGCAGTATTTT
TRBJ1-4,TRBV28,.,.,CASRSTGSSEKLFF,TGTGCCAGCAGGTCTACAGGGTCGTCTGAAAAACTGTTTTTT
TRBJ2-5,TRBV28,.,TRBD2,CASSTGGLGRETQYF,TGTGCCAGCAGCACGGGGGGGCTAGGACGAGAGACCCAGTACTTC